Shown below are 2 T cell receptor beta chains from a single sample sequenced in a study of blood T cell repertoires in COVID-19. Clones were sequenced by immunoSEQ multiplex PCR, and TCRdb holds only the in-frame ones, with some missing. The table has about 75,000 clones, approximately 79% seen once; the top ten hold 2.5% to 3%. The sample was peripheral blood. The receptors were sampled from a human donor with acute or convalescent COVID-19. The donor label of this sample is uncertain.

CDR3 coding DNA: TGTGCCAGCAGTGAGGCCACAAAGGGGGCTTTCTTT. It codes for CASSEATKGAFF. The chain recombines TRBV2 with TRBJ1-1, with D tentatively TRBD1 (5 bases). V shed 3 bases and J shed 11 bases, with 13 bases lying between them. CDR1 and CDR2 from the germline V gene are SNHLY and FYNNEI. The CDR3 covers 12 residues.

This chain connects TRBV28 to TRBJ1-6; 9 nucleotides match TRBD1. The V gene's germline CDR1 is MDHEN and CDR2 SYDVKM. The ends lost 3 bases at V and 6 bases at J; junction bases unmatched: 12. The CDR3 runs 18 residues. The CDR3 nucleotides are TGTGCCAGCAGTTTCTTAAGTGTCCGGGACAGGGTTAATTCACCCCTCCACTTT. The encoded protein is CASSFLSVRDRVNSPLHF.